Listed here are 26 T cell receptor beta chains from one sample, sequenced in a study of CD8 T cells in ankylosing spondylitis. TCRdb redid the calling of the 5' RACE reads with MiXCR, one entry per CDR3 protein. The profile shows 120,000 to 150,000 distinct CDR3 sequences, approximately 8.4% of them singletons. Sequenced sample: synovial fluid, either unsorted or a sorted T cell fraction (not recorded which). The receptors stem from a male donor with ankylosing spondylitis.

In its sample, this clonotype was seen a few times. V and J are TRBV7-2 and TRBJ1-2; TRBD1 might be the D (5 bases). Germline V gene lookup returns CDR1 SGHTA and CDR2 FQGNSA. Trimming stripped 5 bases from V and 8 bases from J, with 15 bases between. The CDR3 is 13 residues long. The CDR3 spells CASSGRGLDGYTF. Written as DNA, the CDR3 is TGTGCCAGCAGCGGTAGGGGTTTGGACGGCTACACCTTC.

The sample holds a few counts of this clonotype. V is TRBV15 and J is TRBJ2-3; perhaps TRBD2 as D (5 bases). V dropped 0 bases and J dropped 2 bases, with 12 bases sitting between them. The CDR3 covers 16 residues. Germline values: CDR1 LNHNV, CDR2 YYDKDF (reference sequence). The CDR3 nucleotides read TGTGCCACCAGCAGAGATTTTGGACTTTCCACAGATACGCAGTATTTT. Amino acid sequence: CATSRDFGLSTDTQYF.

This clonotype was observed many times. This chain uses TRBV7-2 with TRBJ1-5; 8 nucleotides align to TRBD1. This CDR3 comprises 17 residues. Per germline, CDR1 SGHTA and CDR2 FQGNSA. V shed 5 bases and J 0 bases; nucleotides not matched to a gene: 9. In DNA form, the CDR3 reads TGTGCCAGCAGCATTAGGACAGGGTCAGATAGCAATCAGCCCCAGCATTTT. It translates to CASSIRTGSDSNQPQHF.

This clonotype was counted ten times or more. This rearrangement joins TRBV28 to TRBJ1-3; D is possibly TRBD1 (5 bases). Per germline, CDR1 MDHEN and CDR2 SYDVKM. The CDR3 runs to 13 residues. V was clipped by 7 bases and J by 2 bases, with 9 bases between them. CDR3 sequence: CASTGTPGNTIYF. In DNA form, the CDR3 reads TGTGCCAGCACGGGGACTCCTGGAAACACCATATATTTT.

The sample holds a few counts of this clonotype. This sequence joins TRBV20-1 and TRBJ1-1; D not resolved. The CDR3 contains 15 residues. V shed 5 bases and J shed 2 bases, with 18 bases lying between them. Germline V gives CDR1 DFQATT, CDR2 SNEGSKA (reference sequence). CDR3 sequence (DNA): TGCAGTGCTCCAACGACCCCACTGCTTAACACTGAAGCTTTCTTT. Protein: CSAPTTPLLNTEAFF.

This clonotype was seen at least ten times. The chain combines TRBV18 with TRBJ2-2, with D possibly being TRBD1 (6 bases). Germline loops: CDR1 KGHSH, CDR2 LQKENI. V lost 6 bases to trimming and J lost 4 bases, with 15 bases between them. This CDR3 is built from 15 residues. DNA of the CDR3: TGTGCCAGCTCTCTCCCTTTGGACAGCACCGGGGAGCTGTTTTTT. As protein: CASSLPLDSTGELFF.

The V gene is TRBV6-2 or TRBV6-3, the J gene TRBJ1-5; D may be TRBD1 (5 bases). CDR1 and CDR2 (germline): MNHEY, SVGEGT. Trimming took off 8 bases at V and 5 bases at J, with 19 bases between the two ends. The CDR3 is 15 residues long. CDR3 in DNA: TGTGCCAGCCAACCAAGGGGCGCAGTAGATCAGCCCCAGCATTTT. Its translation is CASQPRGAVDQPQHF.

This clonotype has at least ten counts. The rearrangement uses TRBV6-5 and TRBJ2-3; weak D call: TRBD2 (6 bases). Trimming stripped 6 bases from V and 11 bases from J, with 15 bases between. Germline CDR1 is MNHEY and CDR2 is SVGAGI. The CDR3 covers 12 residues. The CDR3 nucleotides are TGTGCCAGCAGCTCCCGTATGGGAGGGCAGTATTTT. Its translation is CASSSRMGGQYF.

This clonotype was picked up a small number of times. The rearrangement links TRBV7-9 to TRBJ2-3, with D perhaps being TRBD1 or TRBD2 (5 bases each). CDR3 length: 15 residues. Germline V lookup: CDR1 SEHNR, CDR2 FQNEAQ (reference sequence). V lost 4 bases, J lost 5 bases, and 16 bases lay in between. CDR3 residues: CASSSRELVVDTQYF. The CDR3 DNA is TGTGCCAGCAGCTCCAGGGAGCTTGTTGTAGATACGCAGTATTTT.

J is TRBJ1-2 and V is TRBV4-3; possible D gene TRBD1, 5 bases. V lost 1 base to trimming and J lost 8 bases, with 14 bases between them. The length of the CDR3 is 14 residues. Germline assignment: CDR1 LGHNA and CDR2 YSLEER. DNA for the CDR3: TGCGCCAGCAGCCAAGCAGGAGGGGTGGGGGGCTACACCTTC. As protein: CASSQAGGVGGYTF.

Many counts were recorded for this clonotype. The J gene is TRBJ1-2, the V gene TRBV15, with 11 bases fitting TRBD1. V trimming: 4 bases; J trimming: 0 bases; junction bases outside the gene matches: 10. The CDR3 has 18 amino acids. CDR1 and CDR2 (germline): LNHNV, YYDKDF (reference sequence). In nucleotides, the CDR3 is TGTGCCACCAGCAAAATAGGACAGGGGGCGAATTCTAACTATGGCTACACCTTC. It encodes CATSKIGQGANSNYGYTF.

This chain connects TRBV6-2 or TRBV6-3 to TRBJ2-2, with 7 bases aligning to TRBD1. CDR3 size: 14 residues. Germline loops: CDR1 MNHEY, CDR2 SVGEGT. With 6 bases clipped from V and 6 bases from J, the junction kept 7 bases outside the gene matches. The CDR3 DNA sequence: TGTGCCAGCAGGGTGACAGGGCGGGCCGGGGAGCTGTTTTTT. Translating it yields CASRVTGRAGELFF.

This clonotype was seen repeatedly, ten times or more. The chain joins TRBV11-2 to TRBJ2-3, with TRBD1 matching 10 bases. J lost 7 bases, V lost 2 bases, and 15 bases had no gene match. Per germline, CDR1 SGHAT and CDR2 FQNNGV. The CDR3 loop spans 18 amino acids. The CDR3 loop reads CASSLRPPGQGRSNTQYF. Written as DNA, the CDR3 is TGTGCCAGCAGCTTACGGCCGCCGGGACAGGGGCGGTCTAATACGCAGTATTTT.

This clonotype was counted only a few times. The chain carries TRBV20-1 and TRBJ1-2, with 7 bases fitting TRBD1. CDR1 DFQATT and CDR2 SNEGSKA come from the germline V gene (reference sequence). The CDR3 runs to 20 residues. Trimming cost V 3 bases and J 2 bases; bases outside gene matches: 24. CDR3 sequence reads: CSASLRSSFRDSLGNYGYTF. In DNA, the CDR3 is TGCAGTGCTAGCCTCCGCTCCAGCTTCCGGGACAGCCTAGGGAACTATGGCTACACCTTC.

This clonotype occurred a few times. This chain links TRBV6-6 with TRBJ1-2; 10 bases are shared with TRBD1. The V gene's germline CDR1 is MNHNY and CDR2 SVGAGI (reference sequence). The CDR3 has 13 residues. V was clipped by 4 bases and J by 4 bases; unmatched bases: 0. The CDR3 loop is CASSWTGGYGYTF. In DNA, the CDR3 is TGTGCCAGCAGTTGGACAGGGGGCTATGGCTACACCTTC.

V and J are TRBV18 and TRBJ1-1; D remains unclear. Per the germline V gene, CDR1 is KGHSH and CDR2 is LQKENI. V was pared by 3 bases and J by 1 base, with 12 bases between. This CDR3 region has 15 residues. CDR3 in DNA: TGTGCCAGCTCACCGCTTATGATGCAGAACACTGAAGCTTTCTTT. Its translation is CASSPLMMQNTEAFF.

The V gene is TRBV10-3, the J gene TRBJ1-4; 9 nucleotides line up with TRBD1. The CDR3 covers 16 residues. V lost 6 bases, J lost 6 bases, and 11 bases stayed unmatched. In germline, CDR1 is ENHRY, CDR2 SYGVKD. This chain's CDR3 is CAISALAGTGHEKLFF. CDR3 nucleotides: TGTGCCATCAGCGCCCTTGCTGGGACAGGGCATGAAAAACTGTTTTTT.

The chain has TRBV28 and TRBJ1-5; D is undetermined. Deletions cut 2 bases from V and 0 bases from J, with 11 bases between. This CDR3 region has 16 residues. From germline, CDR1 is MDHEN and CDR2 SYDVKM. Here the CDR3 DNA reads TGTGCCAGCAGTTTAGTGGAGACTTATAGCAATCAGCCCCAGCATTTT. Amino acid sequence: CASSLVETYSNQPQHF.

This clonotype was detected a few times. The genes are TRBV12-3 or TRBV12-4 and TRBJ2-2; tentative D call: TRBD1 (6 bases). Trimming left V 6 bases short and J 0 bases short, with 17 bases between. CDR3 size: 17 residues. Here the CDR3 DNA reads TGTGCCAGCAGGAGTAACAGGGTGGGATCGAACACCGGGGAGCTGTTTTTT. This gives the protein CASRSNRVGSNTGELFF.

This chain connects TRBV7-4 to TRBJ2-5; D is ambiguous. Germline V gives CDR1 SGHVT, CDR2 SQSDAQ. This CDR3 is 19 amino acids long. Trimming cost V 10 bases and J 10 bases, with 40 bases left between them. CDR3 sequence: CATFWQNTRNHFRCQVQYF. CDR3 DNA: TGTGCCACCTTCTGGCAGAACACCCGCAACCACTTCCGCTGTCAAGTCCAGTACTTC.

Concerning this clonotype itself: A read error may account for a junction end that differs from germline. The chain recombines TRBV30 with TRBJ1-3; D remains unclear. The CDR3 runs to 12 residues. Germline assignment: CDR1 GTSNPN and CDR2 SVGIG (reference sequence). CDR3 in amino acids: CAWSVLGSTIYF. In nucleotides, the CDR3 is TGTGCCTGGAGTGTACTGGGAAGCACCATATATTTT. The full variable domain, rest sourced from reference TRBV30 and TRBJ1-3, is SQTIHQWPATLVQPVGSPLSLECTVEGTSNPNLYWYRQAAGRGLQLLFYSVGIGQISSEVPQNLSASRPQDRQFILSSKKLLLSDSGFYLCAWSVLGSTIYFGEGSWLTVV.

The chain couples TRBV7-8 to TRBJ2-1, with D perhaps TRBD1 or TRBD2 (6 bases each). Germline assignment: CDR1 SGHVS and CDR2 FQNEAQ. The CDR3 has 16 amino acids. Trimming removed 1 base from V and 9 bases from J, with 19 bases in between. This CDR3 is CASSLVIGGQFSEQFF. Here the CDR3 DNA reads TGTGCCAGCAGCTTAGTAATCGGGGGCCAGTTTTCTGAGCAGTTCTTC.

This clonotype was recorded at least ten times. Here the CDR3 DNA reads TGCAGTGCTAGTTTAGCTCCGGGACAGGGTACGGCTAATGAAAAACTGTTTTTT. Its protein is CSASLAPGQGTANEKLFF. The J gene is TRBJ1-4, the V gene TRBV20-1, with TRBD1 identical over 9 bases. Germline V CDR1 and CDR2: DFQATT, SNEGSKA (reference sequence). This CDR3 spans 18 amino acids. The J segment lost 3 bases and the V segment lost 3 bases, leaving 14 bases of the junction unmatched.

There are a few counts of this clonotype. The rearrangement links TRBV7-2 to TRBJ2-7, with D possibly called TRBD1 or TRBD2 (6 bases each). Trimming stripped 4 bases from V and 1 base from J, with 14 bases between. The V gene's germline CDR1 is SGHTA and CDR2 FQGNSA. The CDR3 contains 15 residues. Here the CDR3 reads CASSYVGGPSYEQYF. CDR3 nucleotides: TGTGCCAGCAGCTACGTAGGGGGGCCTTCCTACGAGCAGTACTTC.

This clonotype showed up many times. V and J are TRBV28 and TRBJ1-1; no definite D call. Germline CDR1 is MDHEN and CDR2 is SYDVKM. This CDR3 is built from 14 residues. The germline V and J ends were trimmed by 4 bases and 5 bases, with 14 bases remaining between them. The DNA for the CDR3 is TGTGCCAGCAGTTCTTACCGGGGAGGAACTGAAGCTTTCTTT. As protein: CASSSYRGGTEAFF. The variable domain in full, with the rest retrieved from reference TRBV28 and TRBJ1-1, is DVKVTQSSRYLVKRTGEKVFLECVQDMDHENMFWYRQDPGLGLRLIYFSYDVKMKEKGDIPEGYSVSREKKERFSLILESASTNQTSMYLCASSSYRGGTEAFFGQGTRLTVV.

This clonotype was recorded at least ten times. The chain recombines TRBV4-2 with TRBJ2-3, with TRBD2 identical over 13 bases. Germline CDR1 is LGHNA and CDR2 is YNFKEQ. Germline trimming cut 5 bases from V and 2 bases from J; bases unmatched to any gene: 7. The CDR3 extends over 17 amino acids. The CDR3 spells CASSTGTSGKYTDTQYF. The CDR3 nucleotides are TGTGCCAGCAGCACCGGGACTAGCGGGAAGTACACAGATACGCAGTATTTT.